A single sample gave rise to the 21 T cell receptor beta chains below, sequenced in a study of T cell changes during pregnancy in multiple sclerosis (dated by TCRdb to about 2019). The library was prepared using the immunoSEQ multiplex PCR assay. Not all clones reach the TCRdb copy of this immuneACCESS table, which keeps in-frame sequences only. Checked studies attribute under half of the gap to unresolved V genes and leave the rest unexplained. The sample has tens of thousands of clones on record, roughly 89% of them singletons. 10% of the sample is taken by the ten largest. The sample was CD8+ T cells from peripheral blood mononuclear cells, taken in the second trimester of pregnancy. Receptors originate from a female donor with multiple sclerosis, enrolled in a pregnancy study.

This chain links TRBV7-6 with TRBJ2-3; D remains ambiguous. The V end lost 5 bases, the J end lost 4 bases, and 22 bases lay between the germline ends. Germline loops: CDR1 SGHVS, CDR2 FNYEAQ. The CDR3 runs 17 residues. The CDR3, as DNA: TGTGCCAGCAGCCAAGTCGTTTTGGCCTCTTTGGCAGATACGCAGTATTTT. Translating gives CASSQVVLASLADTQYF.

V usage is TRBV10-3 and J usage is TRBJ2-1; 14 nucleotides agree with TRBD2. This CDR3 has 16 residues. The trim removed 0 bases at V and 8 bases at J, leaving 3 bases unmatched. Germline lookup yields CDR1 ENHRY and CDR2 SYGVKD. The CDR3 DNA sequence: TGTGCCATCAGTGAGTCGACTAGCGGGGGGGTGGATGAGCAGTTCTTC. It translates to CAISESTSGGVDEQFF.

A remark on this clone: The sample contains more than one DNA sequence encoding this CDR3. CDR3 residues: CSVEGTGVAKNIQYF. CDR3 sequence (DNA): TGCAGCGTTGAGGGAACCGGGGTAGCCAAAAACATTCAGTACTTC. The gene calls are TRBV29-1 and TRBJ2-4; maybe TRBD2 (5 bases). The V gene lost 3 bases and the J gene lost 0 bases, with 12 bases spanning the gap. The germline V gene has CDR1 SQVTM and CDR2 ANQGSEA. The CDR3 sequence is 15 residues long.

The chain is built from TRBV2 and TRBJ1-1; possibly TRBD1 for D (5 bases). From germline, CDR1 is SNHLY and CDR2 FYNNEI. Trimming removed 1 base at V and 0 bases at J, with 9 bases between. This CDR3 contains 15 residues. DNA of the CDR3: TGTGCCAGCAGTGAAGAGGGAGGGGTGAACACTGAAGCTTTCTTT. Encoded protein: CASSEEGGVNTEAFF.

The chain combines TRBV19 with TRBJ2-1; TRBD2 aligns across 8 bases. Germline-derived CDR1 and CDR2 are LNHDA and SQIVND (reference sequence). The V and J ends lost 10 bases and 6 bases, in that order; junction bases with no gene match: 8. The CDR3 runs to 13 residues. Here the CDR3 DNA reads TGTGCCATCTCTCGGGGGGGCCGCAATGAGCAGTTCTTC. Translated: CAISRGGRNEQFF. The whole variable domain, remainder taken from reference TRBV19 and TRBJ2-1, is DGGITQSPKYLFRKEGQNVTLSCEQNLNHDAMYWYRQDPGQGLRLIYYSQIVNDFQKGDIAEGYSVSREKKESFPLTVTSAQKNPTAFYLCAISRGGRNEQFFGPGTRLTVL.

The CDR3 region is CASSLSLFRAGSTDTQYF. CDR3 coding DNA: TGTGCCAGCAGTTTATCCCTTTTTCGAGCGGGAAGTACAGATACGCAGTATTTT. This chain uses TRBV27 with TRBJ2-3, with 7 bases lining up with TRBD2. The CDR3 covers 18 residues. From germline, CDR1 is MNHEY and CDR2 SMNVEV (reference sequence). J was trimmed by 3 bases and V by 0 bases; bases with no gene match: 12.

The chain recombines TRBV7-8 with TRBJ2-1; tentative D call: TRBD2 (7 bases). This CDR3 region has 17 residues. Germline V lookup: CDR1 SGHVS, CDR2 FQNEAQ. Trimming pared 5 bases from V and 7 bases from J, leaving 24 bases between. Written as DNA, the CDR3 is TGTGCCAGCAGCGCCCCCCGGGAGAGGGGGGGCAAAAATGAGCAGTTCTTC. This gives the protein CASSAPRERGGKNEQFF.

The J gene is TRBJ1-1, the V gene TRBV6-1; TRBD1 matches 7 bases. After removal of 8 bases from V and 4 bases from J, the junction contained 13 bases not matched to a gene. The CDR3 runs 15 residues. Looked up from germline, CDR1 is MNHNS and CDR2 is SASEGT. The CDR3 DNA is TGTGCCAGCCGCCCCAGGACAGGATCTCGCACTGAAGCTTTCTTT. As protein: CASRPRTGSRTEAFF.

This chain uses TRBV4-1 with TRBJ1-2; no clear D gene. Germline CDR1 MGHRA, CDR2 YSYEKL. Trimming stripped 1 base from V and 2 bases from J, with 5 bases between. The CDR3 runs 13 residues. CDR3 region: CASSQGRNYGYTF. The DNA for the CDR3 is TGCGCCAGCAGCCAAGGCAGAAACTATGGCTACACCTTC.

The chain employs TRBV30 and TRBJ2-1, with 7 positions matching TRBD2. Trimming at V came to 4 bases and at J to 4 bases, leaving 10 bases not matched to a gene. CDR3 length: 15 residues. Germline V gene sequence: CDR1 GTSNPN, CDR2 SVGIG (reference sequence). DNA of the CDR3: TGTGCCTGGACGACTGGTAGCGGGCGGTACAATGAGCAGTTCTTC. Its translation is CAWTTGSGRYNEQFF.

The chain has TRBV25-1 and TRBJ1-2; no clear D. From germline, CDR1 is MGHDK and CDR2 SYGVNS. Trimming shortened V by 1 base and J by 7 bases, and 10 bases separated the two germline ends. The CDR3 sequence is 13 residues long. CDR3 coding DNA: TGTGCCAGCAGTGAATCGACGTGGGCTGGCTACACCTTC. Protein sequence: CASSESTWAGYTF.

The chain couples TRBV15 to TRBJ2-3, with D perhaps matching TRBD2 (6 bases). The CDR3 spans 15 residues. Germline loops: CDR1 LNHNV, CDR2 YYDKDF (reference sequence). The V end was cut by 3 bases, the J end by 1 base, with 11 bases between. The CDR3 sequence is CATSRMRGGTDTQYF. The DNA of the CDR3 is TGTGCCACCAGCAGGATGCGGGGAGGCACAGATACGCAGTATTTT. The variable domain in full, completed from reference TRBV15 and TRBJ2-3, reads DAMVIQNPRYQVTQFGKPVTLSCSQTLNHNVMYWYQQKSSQAPKLLFHYYDKDFNNEADTPDNFQSRRPNTSFCFLDIRSPGLGDTAMYLCATSRMRGGTDTQYFGPGTRLTVL.

The rearrangement links TRBV10-2 to TRBJ2-7, with TRBD2 as a possible D gene (6 bases). The V end lost 4 bases, the J end lost 0 bases, and 10 bases lay between the germline ends. The CDR3 has 14 amino acids. Germline V gene sequence: CDR1 WSHSY, CDR2 SAAADI. The CDR3 region is CASSASGASYEQYF. CDR3 nucleotides: TGCGCCAGCAGTGCTTCGGGAGCCTCCTACGAGCAGTACTTC.

This clone showed up just once. The chain couples TRBV5-5 to TRBJ2-5; D is perhaps TRBD1 (6 bases). The J call may be incorrect, as the DNA end agrees better with TRBJ2-7. The CDR3 is made up of 14 amino acids. From germline, CDR1 is SGHKS and CDR2 YYEKEE (reference sequence). The DNA for the CDR3 is TGTGCCAGCAGCTTTTGGGGGCTATCCTACGAGCAGTACTTC. This sequence encodes CASSFWGLSYEQYF.

CDR3 loop: CASSLAENYGYTF. The DNA of the CDR3 is TGTGCCAGCAGCTTGGCGGAGAACTATGGCTACACCTTC. The chain uses TRBV5-4 and TRBJ1-2; D unresolved. Germline CDR1 reads SGHNT; CDR2 reads YYREEE (reference sequence). The CDR3 has 13 amino acids. The V end was cut by 0 bases, the J end by 2 bases, with 5 bases between.

This clone was seen only a few times. The rearrangement joins TRBV5-1 to TRBJ1-2; TRBD1 is a possible D gene (6 bases). This CDR3 comprises 12 residues. Germline V gene data show CDR1 as SGHRS and CDR2 as YFSETQ. Trimming left V 7 bases short and J 5 bases short, with 12 bases between. CDR3 DNA sequence: TGCGCCAGCTCGGACAGCCTGTATGGCTACACCTTC. This translates into CASSDSLYGYTF. Full variable domain (rest looked up from reference TRBV5-1 and TRBJ1-2): KAGVTQTPRYLIKTRGQQVTLSCSPISGHRSVSWYQQTPGQGLQFLFEYFSETQRNKGNFPGRFSGRQFSNSRSEMNVSTLELGDSALYLCASSDSLYGYTFGSGTRLTVV.

The chain has TRBV5-1 and TRBJ2-2, with no clear D. This CDR3 region has 15 residues. Trimming shortened V by 0 bases and J by 4 bases, and 10 bases separated the two germline ends. CDR1 and CDR2 from the germline V gene are SGHRS and YFSETQ. Here the CDR3 DNA reads TGCGCCAGCAGCTTGGACGTTAGCCTCACCGGGGAGCTGTTTTTT. Protein sequence: CASSLDVSLTGELFF.

The chain links TRBV6-1 to TRBJ2-3; TRBD2 aligns across 9 bases. Germline V CDR1 and CDR2: MNHNS, SASEGT. The CDR3 runs to 14 residues. V lost 10 bases, J lost 4 bases, and 9 bases stayed unmatched. CDR3 sequence reads: CATNSGGGADTQYF. CDR3 DNA sequence: TGTGCCACCAATAGCGGGGGAGGGGCAGATACGCAGTATTTT.

The genes are TRBV28 and TRBJ2-7, with TRBD1 matching 7 bases. With 2 bases clipped from V and 2 bases from J, the junction kept 9 bases outside the gene matches. This CDR3 region has 16 residues. The V gene's germline CDR1 is MDHEN and CDR2 SYDVKM. The CDR3 region has the DNA TGTGCCAGCAGTTTAGGGTGGCAGGGGGAGACCTACGAGCAGTACTTC. Encoded protein: CASSLGWQGETYEQYF.

V gene TRBV4-1 combines with J gene TRBJ1-4; D gene ambiguous. Trimming took 1 base from V and 0 from J, leaving 9 bases between them. Germline V gives CDR1 MGHRA, CDR2 YSYEKL. This CDR3 has 16 amino acids. The CDR3 DNA follows: TGCGCCAGCAGCCAAGCACACCAAGCAACTAATGAAAAACTGTTTTTT. It yields the protein CASSQAHQATNEKLFF.

The V call is TRBV29-1, the J call TRBJ2-7, with 9 bases that match TRBD2. The CDR3 consists of 15 residues. Germline trimming cut 5 bases from V and 5 bases from J; bases unmatched to any gene: 13. Germline CDR1 SQVTM, CDR2 ANQGSEA. Written as DNA, the CDR3 is TGCAGCGTTTCCCTGGGCGGGAGGGCTTTGGACGAGCAGTACTTC. Its translation is CSVSLGGRALDEQYF.